Below are 28 T cell receptor beta chains sequenced from a single sample in a study of early T cells in non-severe SARS-CoV-2 infection. TCRdb called the 5' RACE reads again in MiXCR, with one record for every CDR3 protein. The table includes around 60,000 distinct CDR3 sequences, around 11% detected once. Sequenced here: whole blood, sampled at baseline. These receptors originate from an adult who was a healthcare worker with PCR-confirmed SARS-CoV-2 infection or an uninfected control (not recorded which).

This clonotype has ten or more counts. The V and J genes are TRBV24-1 and TRBJ2-3; the D gene is possibly TRBD1 (5 bases). V lost 2 bases and J 2 bases, leaving 10 bases between the germline ends. This CDR3 has 15 residues. Germline V gene lookup returns CDR1 KGHDR and CDR2 SFDVKD. The CDR3 loop reads CATSDSGHNTDTQYF. Here the CDR3 DNA reads TGTGCCACCAGTGATTCCGGACACAACACAGATACGCAGTATTTT.

This clonotype was detected ten times or more. This rearrangement joins TRBV20-1 to TRBJ2-7, with D perhaps matching TRBD2 (5 bases). The CDR3 sequence is 12 residues long. The V end lost 6 bases, the J end lost 3 bases, and 12 bases lay between the germline ends. CDR1 and CDR2 from the germline V gene are DFQATT and SNEGSKA (reference sequence). In DNA form, the CDR3 reads TGCAGTGCCGAGGGCAGGCTCTACGAGCAGTACTTC. Residues: CSAEGRLYEQYF.

The table lists this clonotype with many counts. This chain connects TRBV6-6 to TRBJ2-5, with unresolved D. V lost 6 bases and J lost 1, with 6 bases in between. CDR1 MNHNY and CDR2 SVGAGI come from the germline V gene (reference sequence). This CDR3 region has 12 residues. The CDR3 DNA is TGTGCCAGCAGCGGTACCCAAGAGACCCAGTACTTC. It encodes CASSGTQETQYF.

This clonotype was observed many times. This chain connects TRBV7-2 to TRBJ1-1, with D unclear. The CDR3 is 14 residues long. Per the germline V gene, CDR1 is SGHTA and CDR2 is FQGNSA. The V end was cut by 2 bases, the J end by 2 bases, with 9 bases between. The CDR3 region is CASSLNAANTEAFF. The CDR3 DNA sequence: TGTGCCAGCAGCTTAAACGCGGCCAACACTGAAGCTTTCTTT. The variable domain in full, with the rest retrieved from reference TRBV7-2 and TRBJ1-1, is GAGVSQSPSNKVTEKGKDVELRCDPISGHTALYWYRQSLGQGLEFLIYFQGNSAPDKSGLPSDRFSAERTGGSVSTLTIQRTQQEDSAVYLCASSLNAANTEAFFGQGTRLTVV.

This clonotype was detected a few times. As DNA, the CDR3 is TGTGCCAGCAGTTTAGGAGACTCCCTAATAGATACGCAGTATTTT. Amino acids: CASSLGDSLIDTQYF. The rearrangement links TRBV12-3 or TRBV12-4 to TRBJ2-3; D is uncertain. The CDR3 is 15 residues long. V dropped 1 base and J dropped 5 bases, with 13 bases sitting between them.

This clonotype was detected only a few times. The V and J genes are TRBV19 and TRBJ2-3; D is undetermined. Looked up from germline, CDR1 is LNHDA and CDR2 is SQIVND (reference sequence). Trimming shortened V by 10 bases and J by 2 bases, and 10 bases separated the two germline ends. The CDR3 sequence is 12 residues long. The CDR3 region is CAIRTATDTQYF. CDR3 sequence (DNA): TGTGCCATTCGAACGGCCACAGATACGCAGTATTTT.

The chain carries TRBV20-1 and TRBJ1-1; 9 bases fit TRBD1. CDR3 length: 13 residues. Losses at the gene ends were 6 bases for V and 6 bases for J; bases not matched to a gene: 8. The V gene's germline CDR1 is DFQATT and CDR2 SNEGSKA (reference sequence). The CDR3 nucleotides are TGCAGTGCCGCGGGACAGGGTATCCCTGAAGCTTTCTTT. Translation gives CSAAGQGIPEAFF.

This clonotype has a handful of counts. V is TRBV6-2 or TRBV6-3 and J is TRBJ2-1; 7 bases line up with TRBD2. Germline lookup yields CDR1 MNHEY and CDR2 SVGEGT. V lost 2 bases, J lost 3 bases, and 10 bases stayed unmatched. The CDR3 is made up of 17 amino acids. Here the CDR3 DNA reads TGTGCCAGCAGTTACCCTGTCTCTAGCGGCTTCTACAATGAGCAGTTCTTC. Encoded protein: CASSYPVSSGFYNEQFF.

V and J are TRBV5-4 and TRBJ2-2, with 11 bases identical to TRBD1. V shed 4 bases and J 2 bases; nucleotides not matched to a gene: 1. There are 15 residues in the CDR3. Germline V gene sequence: CDR1 SGHNT, CDR2 YYREEE (reference sequence). CDR3 DNA: TGTGCCAGCAGCGGGACAGGGGGTAACACCGGGGAGCTGTTTTTT. Its protein product is CASSGTGGNTGELFF.

This chain's CDR3 is CASSAGLAGFSTDTQYF. For the CDR3, the DNA is TGTGCCAGCAGCGCCGGACTAGCGGGGTTTAGCACAGATACGCAGTATTTT. The chain links TRBV11-3 to TRBJ2-3, with 12 nucleotides matching TRBD2. V lost 5 bases and J lost 0; bases outside the gene matches: 6. This CDR3 is 17 amino acids long. Germline V gene lookup returns CDR1 SGHNT and CDR2 YENEEA.

This clonotype came up a few times. The gene calls are TRBV5-1 and TRBJ2-3; either TRBD1 or TRBD2 may fit D (5 bases each). The CDR3 is 15 amino acids. Trimming removed 0 bases at V and 5 bases at J, with 13 bases between. Germline V gives CDR1 SGHRS, CDR2 YFSETQ. The CDR3 sequence is CASSLDTGAKDTQYF. The CDR3 region has the DNA TGCGCCAGCAGCTTGGATACCGGGGCAAAAGATACGCAGTATTTT.

The J gene is TRBJ2-1, the V gene TRBV12-3 or TRBV12-4; TRBD1 might be the D (7 bases). The CDR3 runs 14 residues. The V end lost 3 bases, the J end lost 6 bases, and 12 bases lay between the germline ends. The CDR3 DNA follows: TGTGCCAGCAGTTTGGCAGGGGGGATCAATGAGCAGTTCTTC. Translation: CASSLAGGINEQFF.

The CDR3 sequence: CASSFREGSSYEQYF. The CDR3 coding sequence is TGTGCCAGCAGCTTCCGGGAAGGAAGCTCCTACGAGCAGTACTTC. The rearrangement links TRBV7-8 to TRBJ2-7, with D possibly matching TRBD2 (5 bases). The CDR3 spans 15 residues. CDR1 is SGHVS, CDR2 FQNEAQ, per germline. Trimming stripped 3 bases from V and 0 bases from J, with 12 bases between.

This clonotype showed up just a few times. The rearrangement joins TRBV2 to TRBJ1-5, with unresolved D. V dropped 7 bases and J dropped 0 bases, with 7 bases sitting between them. Germline V gene data show CDR1 as SNHLY and CDR2 as FYNNEI. CDR3 size: 13 residues. CDR3 DNA: TGTGCCAGCAATGTTTATAGCAATCAGCCCCAGCATTTT. This encodes CASNVYSNQPQHF. Supplemented by reference TRBV2 and TRBJ1-5, the full variable domain reads EPEVTQTPSHQVTQMGQEVILRCVPISNHLYFYWYRQILGQKVEFLVSFYNNEISEKSEIFDDQFSVERPDGSNFTLKIRSTKLEDSAMYFCASNVYSNQPQHFGDGTRLSIL.

This sequence joins TRBV5-5 and TRBJ2-7, with TRBD1 matching 7 bases. The ends lost 4 bases at V and 8 bases at J; junction bases unmatched: 15. CDR3 length: 15 residues. CDR1 SGHKS and CDR2 YYEKEE come from the germline V gene (reference sequence). For the CDR3, the DNA is TGTGCCAGCAGCCCCCGGGACAGCGATCCTAGAAAGCAGTACTTC. Its translation is CASSPRDSDPRKQYF.

The V call is TRBV11-2, the J call TRBJ1-1; D gene unclear. Germline V gene sequence: CDR1 SGHAT, CDR2 FQNNGV. Trimming left V 4 bases short and J 1 base short, with 13 bases between. This CDR3 region has 15 residues. The CDR3 nucleotides are TGTGCCAGCAGCTCTTTTTGGACGGAGAACACTGAAGCTTTCTTT. The encoded protein is CASSSFWTENTEAFF.

This chain uses TRBV5-6 with TRBJ1-1; D gene ambiguous. Germline V gene lookup returns CDR1 SGHDT and CDR2 YYEEEE. The CDR3 loop spans 12 amino acids. The V and J ends lost 4 bases and 5 bases respectively, with 9 bases between them. The CDR3 reads CASSADRTEAFF. CDR3 DNA sequence: TGTGCCAGCAGCGCTGATAGGACTGAAGCTTTCTTT.

This clonotype was observed many times. The chain is built from TRBV6-1 and TRBJ2-1; 8 bases are shared with TRBD1. The CDR3 has 15 amino acids. The germline V gene has CDR1 MNHNS and CDR2 SASEGT. Trimming cost V 6 bases and J 5 bases; bases outside gene matches: 9. The CDR3, as DNA: TGTGCCAGCAGCCCAACTGGACAGGGCAACAATGAGCAGTTCTTC. It is translated as CASSPTGQGNNEQFF.

This clonotype was observed a few times. The CDR3 nucleotides read TGTGCCAGCACCTTAGGCGGGGGTCAGCCCCAGCATTTT. Its translation: CASTLGGGQPQHF. This chain uses TRBV12-3 or TRBV12-4 with TRBJ1-5, with a possible D match to TRBD1 (5 bases). The germline V and J ends were trimmed by 7 bases and 6 bases, with 13 bases remaining between them. The CDR3 spans 13 residues.

V and J are TRBV4-3 and TRBJ2-3; D remains unclear. CDR1 and CDR2 from the germline V gene are LGHNA and YSLEER. Trimming stripped 0 bases from V and 9 bases from J, with 10 bases between. The CDR3 covers 13 residues. CDR3 sequence: CASSQDFLDTQYF. The CDR3 bases are TGCGCCAGCAGCCAAGATTTTCTGGACACGCAGTATTTT.

This clonotype came up a few times. The J gene is TRBJ1-1, the V gene TRBV20-1; 8 bases match TRBD1. CDR1 is DFQATT and CDR2 is SNEGSKA in the germline V gene (reference sequence). CDR3 size: 15 residues. V lost 7 bases to trimming and J lost 4 bases; unmatched junction nucleotides: 14. CDR3 bases: TGCAGTGTTCTGGGGCAGGGGGCCAGGAGCACTGAAGCTTTCTTT. It yields the protein CSVLGQGARSTEAFF.

This clonotype was picked up many times. The chain carries TRBV20-1 and TRBJ2-1; the match to TRBD2 covers 14 bases. V lost 6 bases to trimming and J lost 0 bases; unmatched junction nucleotides: 10. Germline-derived CDR1 and CDR2 are DFQATT and SNEGSKA (reference sequence). CDR3 length: 18 residues. The CDR3 nucleotides read TGCAGTGCCCCCTCGACTAGCGGGGGGGGAAGCTCCTACAATGAGCAGTTCTTC. It codes for CSAPSTSGGGSSYNEQFF.

This clonotype has more than one count but fewer than ten. The V call is TRBV10-3, the J call TRBJ2-2, with D uncertain. Germline V lookup: CDR1 ENHRY, CDR2 SYGVKD. Trimming removed 2 bases at V and 6 bases at J, with 4 bases between. The CDR3 runs 12 residues. CDR3 bases: TGTGCCATCAGTGAGGGGTCCGGGGAGCTGTTTTTT. Its protein is CAISEGSGELFF.

V is TRBV6-5 and J is TRBJ1-2; D perhaps matches TRBD1 (6 bases). This CDR3 contains 14 residues. V lost 6 bases and J 7 bases, leaving 18 bases between the germline ends. CDR1 and CDR2 from the germline V gene are MNHEY and SVGAGI. The CDR3 here is CASRPGGQRGGYTF. The CDR3, as DNA: TGTGCCAGCAGGCCGGGAGGACAGAGGGGTGGCTACACCTTC.

The gene calls are TRBV12-3 or TRBV12-4 and TRBJ1-1; D is perhaps TRBD1 (5 bases). The ends were cut back, 4 bases at V and 2 bases at J, with 11 bases in the middle. The CDR3 length is 14 residues. The CDR3 DNA is TGTGCCAGCAGTTCGAAGAGGGGAAACACTGAAGCTTTCTTT. Translated: CASSSKRGNTEAFF.

The chain links TRBV30 to TRBJ2-3, with D possibly matching TRBD2 (6 bases). The length of the CDR3 is 13 residues. The V end lost 6 bases, the J end lost 5 bases, and 15 bases lay between the germline ends. Germline V gives CDR1 GTSNPN, CDR2 SVGIG (reference sequence). The CDR3 bases are TGTGCCTGCCTCGGGGGAGGCATAGATACGCAGTATTTT. It codes for CACLGGGIDTQYF.

V gene TRBV3-1 combines with J gene TRBJ1-2; the D is unclear. From germline, CDR1 is LGHDT and CDR2 YNNKEL (reference sequence). Between the trimmed V and J ends, which lost 4 bases and 0 bases, there was a span of 12 bases. The CDR3 length is 15 residues. CDR3 region: CASSPRSSANYGYTF. The CDR3 region has the DNA TGTGCCAGCAGCCCCCGATCGTCAGCTAACTATGGCTACACCTTC.

In its sample, this clonotype was seen many times. The chain is built from TRBV3-1 and TRBJ1-6; D not certain. The ends were cut back, 3 bases at V and 7 bases at J, with 7 bases in the middle. CDR3 length: 13 amino acids. Germline V CDR1 and CDR2: LGHDT, YNNKEL (reference sequence). CDR3 in amino acids: CASSQAGNSPLHF. The CDR3, as DNA: TGTGCCAGCAGCCAGGCGGGGAATTCACCCCTCCACTTT.